Shown below are 10 T cell receptor beta chains from a single sample sequenced in a study of regulatory T cells in long-lasting Graves disease (dated by TCRdb to about 2021). The receptor library was made with multiplex PCR. Sequenced using an Illumina HiSeq 4000. To build TCR beta libraries, CDR3 regions were amplified by Arm-PCR using iRepertoire HTBI primers. TCRdb reanalyzed the raw reads on its own, using fastp at Q25 for trimming and MiXCR for clone calling, and kept in-frame beta chains. All rows with the same CDR3 protein become a single entry with the most common DNA and genes. This sample gives about 460,000 distinct CDR3 sequences in total; about 14% of them show up just once. The ten largest make up around a sixth of the sample. The time point label, read with the paper, signifies: newly diagnosed GD, antithyroid drugs for less than 3 months. For both TCR sequencing and RNA sequencing, RNA was extracted from PBMCs in TRIzol.

These records were also assigned to another study, of T cells in Graves' hyperthyroidism and ophthalmopathy.

Here the sequenced sample was peripheral blood mononuclear cells (PBMCs), taken at new diagnosis, from a patient treated with antithyroid drugs. The receptors were gathered from a woman between 50 and 59 years old with Graves disease. Donor details come from another sample of the same person, matched by shared clones.

This clonotype was recorded at least ten times. The chain is built from TRBV11-2 and TRBJ2-1; 8 nucleotides agree with TRBD2. V lost 6 bases to trimming and J lost 7 bases; unmatched junction nucleotides: 26. This CDR3 is built from 20 residues. CDR1 is SGHAT, CDR2 FQNNGV, per germline. CDR3: CASSRISGIGKGSSGNEQFF. As DNA, the CDR3 is TGTGCCAGCAGTCGTATTAGCGGGATAGGCAAGGGGAGCAGTGGGAATGAGCAGTTCTTC.

J is TRBJ2-3 and V is TRBV10-1; no definite D call. The CDR3 is made up of 19 amino acids. Germline V gene lookup returns CDR1 WNHNN and CDR2 SYGVQD (reference sequence). Trimming stripped 0 bases from V and 3 bases from J, with 22 bases between. The CDR3 loop is CASSESIPNPSRITDTQYF. DNA of the CDR3: TGCGCCAGCAGTGAGTCGATCCCTAACCCTTCGAGAATTACAGATACGCAGTATTTT.

This sequence joins TRBV27 and TRBJ1-2, with D perhaps matching TRBD1 (5 bases). The CDR3 loop spans 16 amino acids. V dropped 5 bases and J dropped 0 bases, with 16 bases sitting between them. Germline CDR1 reads MNHEY; CDR2 reads SMNVEV (reference sequence). The CDR3 region is CASSLGFDRSNYGYTF. Here the CDR3 DNA reads TGTGCCAGCAGTCTAGGATTTGACAGATCTAACTATGGCTACACCTTC.

The V and J genes are TRBV5-1 and TRBJ1-3; 9 bases are shared with TRBD1. CDR3 length: 16 residues. The V gene end was trimmed by 1 base and the J gene end by 0 bases; junction bases not matched to a gene: 2. Germline CDR1 and CDR2: SGHRS and YFSETQ. CDR3 residues: CASSLRGQGSGNTIYF. CDR3 sequence (DNA): TGCGCCAGCAGCTTGCGGGGACAGGGCTCTGGAAACACCATATATTTT.

This clonotype was counted ten times or more. The chain employs TRBV6-1 and TRBJ2-7, with no clear D. Looked up from germline, CDR1 is MNHNS and CDR2 is SASEGT. Trimming removed 4 bases from V and 5 bases from J, with 12 bases in between. This CDR3 spans 13 amino acids. CDR3 region: CASSVTIWDEQYF. The DNA of the CDR3 is TGTGCCAGCAGTGTAACCATCTGGGACGAGCAGTACTTC.

In its sample, this clonotype was seen many times. This chain uses TRBV7-3 with TRBJ2-1, with D perhaps matching TRBD1 or TRBD2 (6 bases each). Germline loops: CDR1 SGHTA, CDR2 FQGTGA. The CDR3 is 17 amino acids. V was trimmed by 2 bases and J by 3 bases, leaving 17 bases between them. The chain's CDR3 is CASSLWGAIGNYNEQFF. The CDR3 region has the DNA TGTGCCAGCAGCTTATGGGGGGCAATAGGGAACTACAATGAGCAGTTCTTC.

This clonotype was seen at least ten times. The gene calls are TRBV5-6 and TRBJ2-1; possibly TRBD1 or TRBD2 for D (5 bases each). This CDR3 is 14 amino acids long. The germline V gene has CDR1 SGHDT and CDR2 YYEEEE. Trimming shortened V by 0 bases and J by 10 bases, and 14 bases separated the two germline ends. CDR3 in DNA: TGTGCCAGCAGCTTGGCTCTAATGAGGGGCGAGCAGTTCTTC. Amino acids: CASSLALMRGEQFF.

This clonotype was detected many times. The chain carries TRBV6-1 and TRBJ2-7; 10 nucleotides match TRBD1. The CDR3 length is 12 residues. The V and J ends lost 7 bases and 5 bases, in that order; junction bases with no gene match: 2. Germline V gene sequence: CDR1 MNHNS, CDR2 SASEGT. CDR3: CASTDRGDEQYF. Here the CDR3 DNA reads TGTGCCAGCACGGACAGGGGGGACGAGCAGTACTTC.

The sample holds many counts of this clonotype. The gene calls are TRBV7-2 and TRBJ2-5; tentative D call: TRBD2 (6 bases). This CDR3 has 13 residues. Germline V gives CDR1 SGHTA, CDR2 FQGNSA. Trimming shortened V by 7 bases and J by 5 bases, and 14 bases separated the two germline ends. CDR3 nucleotides: TGTGCCAGCATGTGGAGGGTCGGGGAGACCCAGTACTTC. Translation gives CASMWRVGETQYF.

In regard to this clonotype: This may stem from a read error, because a much larger clone lies one nucleotide away. The CDR3: CASNGLTYNEQLF. CDR3 sequence (DNA): TGTGCCAGCAACGGACTAACTTACAATGAGCAGTTGTTC. This chain links TRBV5-6 with TRBJ2-1, with D maybe TRBD2 (6 bases). This CDR3 region has 13 residues. The V gene's germline CDR1 is SGHDT and CDR2 YYEEEE.